Given below is one T cell receptor beta chain in context. Its antigen is not identified. This sample is part of a study of shared clonotypes between healthy human individuals. Broader study findings: Naive CD4 clonotypes overlapped across a few donors at approximately 5.3%.

Assay used: immunoSEQ multiplex PCR; TCRdb lists only in-frame clones, some missing. The top ten hold approximately 0.41% of the sample, which has 2,500,000 or so clones, around 92% seen once. V trimming: 5 bases; J trimming: 5 bases; junction bases outside the gene matches: 10. There are 15 residues in the CDR3. Germline-derived CDR1 and CDR2 are SGHTA and FQGNSA. The V and J genes are TRBV7-2 and TRBJ2-7, with 9 bases matching TRBD2. The sequencing input was naive CD4+ T cells from PBMCs. Subset described: CD45RA+ positively selected. The receptor was derived from a young man in good health. Some clones in this sample may be carry-over from other donors' samples. The CDR3, as DNA: TGTGCCAGCAGCCTTGGGGTAGCGGGAGCCCACGAGCAGTACTTC. It encodes CASSLGVAGAHEQYF.